The clone carrying this TCR beta chain has a single count. Antigen specificity is unknown. Single viable CD3+CD4+CD8-CD45RO+ cells were sorted as the memory CD4+ T cells. Donors' CMV status reflects serum IgG against pp150, pp28, p38, p52. CD4+ T cells were isolated by positive magnetic selection. The data originate from a study of memory CD4+ T cells and cytomegalovirus serostatus. Study summary: Of the healthy Belgian adults, 9 or 10 were CMV seropositive and 20 to 30 seronegative. Study results and caveats: CMV serostatus prediction reached median AUC approximately 0.96, or 0.89 with US-trained model.

Germline-derived CDR1 and CDR2 are LNHDA and SQIVND (reference sequence). The CDR3 sequence is 14 residues long. V lost 5 bases to trimming and J lost 5 bases, with 15 bases between them. Sequencing was performed with immunoSEQ multiplex PCR; in TCRdb, only in-frame clones are kept and a portion is missing. The sample records under 55,000 clones, about four fifths being singletons. The sample taken for sequencing was memory CD4+ T cells from blood. The TCR sequence derives from an adult in good health and CMV-seropositive. The chain links TRBV19 to TRBJ1-1; D call uncertain. In DNA, the CDR3 is TGTGCCAGTAGTCCTGGCCCCCCAGGAACTGAAGCTTTCTTT. As protein: CASSPGPPGTEAFF.